This T cell receptor (beta chain) is drawn from a study of identical twins. Study-wide results and caveats: Out-of-frame alpha sequences common to twins exhibited an excess of low generation probability. Instead of following the same donors, the conclusions were based on cross-sectional statistical analysis. Fewer insertions were carried by abundant cord blood beta clonotypes, but none was seen in memory repertoires.

This clonotype was counted at least ten times. The antigen remains undetermined. Using its own MiXCR run on the 5' RACE reads, TCRdb lists one record per CDR3 protein. The repertoire holds under 900,000 distinct CDR3 sequences, roughly an eighth seen once, with 1.5% to 2% in the top ten. The germline V gene has CDR1 SEHNR and CDR2 FQNEAQ (reference sequence). V was shortened by 1 base and J by 5 bases, with 8 bases between the two germline ends. This CDR3 contains 13 residues. These records were also assigned to another study, of yellow fever vaccine responses in identical twins. From that second work: Twins reportedly mounted vaccine T cell responses that seemed partly convergent, partly personalized.

Sequenced input: PBMCs. The chain combines TRBV7-9 with TRBJ1-1; D unresolved. This sequence originates from a woman aged 18-30 years in good health. The CDR3 sequence is CASSLGRWTEAFF. The DNA for the CDR3 is TGTGCCAGCAGCTTAGGCAGGTGGACTGAAGCTTTCTTT. Variable domain in full (rest from reference TRBV7-9 and TRBJ1-1): DTGVSQNPRHKITKRGQNVTFRCDPISEHNRLYWYRQTLGQGPEFLTYFQNEAQLEKSRLLSDRFSAERPKGSFSTLEIQRTEQGDSAMYLCASSLGRWTEAFFGQGTRLTVV.